The 21 T cell receptor beta chains reported below all come from one sample, sequenced in a study of CD8+ T cells in alopecia areata. Reverse transcription of extracted RNA yielded cDNA, which provided the sequencing template. Data came from immunoSEQ multiplex PCR; TCRdb stores just in-frame clones and leaves some out. The sample shows 150,000 or so clones, roughly 70% of them seen only once. Here the sequenced sample was CD8+ T cells sorted from blood, taken at week 0. All receptors come from a human donor with alopecia areata.

The chain is built from TRBV12-5 and TRBJ2-7, with TRBD2 matching 10 bases. CDR3 length equals 23 residues. V dropped 0 bases and J dropped 3; count of bases not matched to a gene: 26. The germline V gene has CDR1 LGHNT and CDR2 FRNRAP. CDR3 loop: CASGLVGTGATLDRLAGHYEQYF. The CDR3 DNA is TGTGCTAGTGGTTTGGTAGGTACAGGGGCTACACTTGACAGACTAGCGGGTCACTACGAGCAGTACTTC.

This chain connects TRBV5-6 to TRBJ2-2, with D perhaps TRBD1 (6 bases). V lost 3 bases to trimming and J lost 6 bases, with 9 bases between them. CDR3 length: 13 residues. Germline V gene data show CDR1 as SGHDT and CDR2 as YYEEEE. Here the CDR3 reads CASSYGQPGELFF. The CDR3 bases are TGTGCCAGCAGCTACGGACAGCCCGGGGAGCTGTTTTTT. The whole variable domain, filled in from reference TRBV5-6 and TRBJ2-2, reads DAGVTQSPTHLIKTRGQQVTLRCSPKSGHDTVSWYQQALGQGPQFIFQYYEEEERQRGNFPDRFSGHQFPNYSSELNVNALLLGDSALYLCASSYGQPGELFFGEGSRLTVL.

This clone was found once. This chain uses TRBV7-8 with TRBJ1-1; D not certain. The germline CDR1 and CDR2 sequences are SGHVS and FQNEAQ. CDR3 length: 16 amino acids. The germline V and J ends were trimmed by 6 bases and 1 base, with 18 bases remaining between them. Written as DNA, the CDR3 is TGTGCCAGCAGTTACCTTAGGGCTTCGGGGAACACTGAAGCTTTCTTT. This translates into CASSYLRASGNTEAFF. The whole variable domain, remainder taken from reference TRBV7-8 and TRBJ1-1, is GAGVSQSPRYKVAKRGQDVALRCDPISGHVSLFWYQQALGQGPEFLTYFQNEAQLDKSGLPSDRFFAERPEGSVSTLKIQRTQQEDSAVYLCASSYLRASGNTEAFFGQGTRLTVV.

The rearrangement uses TRBV5-1 and TRBJ2-7; 9 positions agree with TRBD2. Germline loops: CDR1 SGHRS, CDR2 YFSETQ. The trim removed 7 bases at V and 3 bases at J, leaving 11 bases unmatched. The CDR3 sequence is 15 residues long. In nucleotides, the CDR3 is TGCGCCAGCCGAATAGAGCGGGGGGTATACTACGAGCAGTACTTC. This sequence encodes CASRIERGVYYEQYF.

J is TRBJ2-5 and V is TRBV9; D gene uncertain. The germline V and J ends were trimmed by 4 bases and 5 bases, with 12 bases remaining between them. The CDR3 spans 13 residues. Germline assignment: CDR1 SGDLS and CDR2 YYNGEE. CDR3 sequence (DNA): TGTGCCAGCAGCCCACAAACTGGGGAGACCCAGTACTTC. Translation gives CASSPQTGETQYF.

This clone has a handful of counts. The chain uses TRBV4-2 and TRBJ2-5; TRBD1 matches at 10 bases. Per the germline V gene, CDR1 is LGHNA and CDR2 is YNFKEQ. CDR3 length: 14 amino acids. The V segment lost 4 bases and the J segment 3 bases; nucleotides outside the gene matches: 2. CDR3 nucleotide sequence: TGTGCCAGCAGCCTGGGGACAGGGGAAGAGACCCAGTACTTC. Encoded protein: CASSLGTGEETQYF.

The rearrangement joins TRBV13 to TRBJ2-2; no firm D call. CDR1 PRHDT and CDR2 FYEKMQ come from the germline V gene (reference sequence). Trimming stripped 2 bases from V and 6 bases from J, with 4 bases between. CDR3 length: 12 amino acids. CDR3 sequence (DNA): TGTGCCAGCAGCTTAAGACCCGGGGAGCTGTTTTTT. This translates into CASSLRPGELFF.

Only one count was recorded for this clone. The chain is built from TRBV5-1 and TRBJ1-2; 7 bases align to TRBD1. Germline CDR1 SGHRS, CDR2 YFSETQ. J gave up 4 bases and V 5 bases, and 8 bases lay outside the gene matches. This CDR3 has 14 amino acids. In DNA, the CDR3 is TGCGCCAGCAGGCCCCCGGGACAGCTCTATGGCTACACCTTC. This codes for CASRPPGQLYGYTF.

This chain joins TRBV4-1 and TRBJ1-1; D uncertain. The V gene lost 1 base and the J gene lost 1 base, with 7 bases spanning the gap. The CDR3 extends over 14 amino acids. In germline, CDR1 is MGHRA, CDR2 YSYEKL. In DNA, the CDR3 is TGCGCCAGCAGCCAAGTTCTAGGGAACACTGAAGCTTTCTTT. Amino acids: CASSQVLGNTEAFF.

The chain employs TRBV6-1 and TRBJ2-5; TRBD1 might be the D (5 bases). The CDR3 loop spans 14 amino acids. From germline, CDR1 is MNHNS and CDR2 SASEGT. V was cut by 5 bases and J by 2 bases, with 12 bases left in between. The CDR3 reads CASSHRQPQETQYF. DNA for the CDR3: TGTGCCAGCAGTCACCGACAGCCTCAAGAGACCCAGTACTTC.

The chain has TRBV10-3 and TRBJ2-1, with D perhaps matching TRBD2 (5 bases). The germline V gene has CDR1 ENHRY and CDR2 SYGVKD. V shed 4 bases and J shed 8 bases, with 18 bases lying between them. The CDR3 consists of 15 residues. The CDR3: CAISGAAGERDEQFF. CDR3 bases: TGTGCCATCAGTGGAGCGGCGGGTGAAAGGGATGAGCAGTTCTTC.

The chain has TRBV29-1 and TRBJ2-7; D might be TRBD2 (6 bases). CDR1 is SQVTM, CDR2 ANQGSEA, per germline. The CDR3 is made up of 17 amino acids. V lost 4 bases and J 2 bases, leaving 24 bases between the germline ends. The CDR3 is CSVVSQEGESGPYEQYF. For the CDR3, the DNA is TGCAGCGTTGTGTCACAGGAGGGCGAATCGGGGCCCTACGAGCAGTACTTC.

As DNA, the CDR3 is TGTGCCAGCAGCGTCAGACAGGGGGCGAGCACAGATACGCAGTATTTT. Amino acids: CASSVRQGASTDTQYF. The genes are TRBV11-3 and TRBJ2-3, with 10 bases identical to TRBD1. The V gene end was trimmed by 5 bases and the J gene end by 0 bases; junction bases not matched to a gene: 5. There are 16 residues in the CDR3. Germline V gene sequence: CDR1 SGHNT, CDR2 YENEEA.

The genes are TRBV7-2 and TRBJ2-5; the D gene is possibly TRBD1 (6 bases). Trimming cost V 3 bases and J 2 bases, with 10 bases left between them. From germline, CDR1 is SGHTA and CDR2 FQGNSA. CDR3 length: 14 amino acids. The CDR3 nucleotides read TGTGCCAGCAGCTTTTACCAGGGGCAAGAGACCCAGTACTTC. Translating it yields CASSFYQGQETQYF.

V usage is TRBV2 and J usage is TRBJ2-7; 9 nucleotides line up with TRBD1. Germline CDR1 reads SNHLY; CDR2 reads FYNNEI. The V gene end was trimmed by 7 bases and the J gene end by 0 bases; junction bases not matched to a gene: 13. The CDR3 is made up of 17 amino acids. The CDR3 reads CASTVPRTGDSSYEQYF. The CDR3 nucleotides are TGTGCCAGCACCGTACCCCGGACAGGGGATAGCTCCTACGAGCAGTACTTC.

A few counts support this clone. The V call is TRBV29-1, the J call TRBJ2-7; weak D call: TRBD2 (5 bases). The CDR3 spans 11 residues. The V and J ends lost 1 base and 6 bases respectively, with 7 bases between them. Germline V gene lookup returns CDR1 SQVTM and CDR2 ANQGSEA. CDR3 bases: TGCAGCGTTGAAGGACGGGGCGAGCAGTACTTC. Translation gives CSVEGRGEQYF.

The gene calls are TRBV12-5 and TRBJ2-1; 9 nucleotides line up with TRBD1. The junction had 4 bases not matched to a gene; V was cut back by 11 bases and J by 5 bases. The CDR3 extends over 12 amino acids. Germline V lookup: CDR1 LGHNT, CDR2 FRNRAP. CDR3 DNA sequence: TGTGCTGACAGGGGGTCTCACAATGAGCAGTTCTTC. Translation: CADRGSHNEQFF.

This rearrangement joins TRBV2 to TRBJ2-7, with 7 bases matching TRBD2. Germline loops: CDR1 SNHLY, CDR2 FYNNEI. This CDR3 spans 12 amino acids. Unmatched junction bases numbered 8, after V lost 6 bases and J lost 9 bases. The CDR3 region is CASSGRWLGQYF. The CDR3 nucleotides are TGTGCCAGCAGCGGGAGGTGGTTGGGGCAGTACTTC.

This clone was found once. The chain recombines TRBV5-1 with TRBJ2-4; TRBD1 agrees at 8 bases. In germline, CDR1 is SGHRS, CDR2 YFSETQ. V was pared by 2 bases and J by 1 base, with 5 bases of the junction left unmatched. The CDR3 sequence is 16 residues long. The CDR3 protein is CASSFRQGTAKNIQYF. CDR3 sequence (DNA): TGCGCCAGCAGCTTTAGACAGGGGACGGCCAAAAACATTCAGTACTTC.

A note on this clone: Its ends do not fully match the called genes, so a read error is possible. The rearrangement joins TRBV29-1 to TRBJ2-1; 7 bases fit TRBD2. From germline, CDR1 is SQVTM and CDR2 ANQGSEA. CDR3 length equals 15 residues. The CDR3 is CSAEGDYPSYNEQFF. The CDR3 nucleotides are TGCAGCGCTGAAGGGGACTACCCCTCCTACAATGAGCAGTTCTTC.

To note about this clone: The junction and the germline gene differ at one end; a read error may be behind it. V usage is TRBV7-9 and J usage is TRBJ1-2, with 7 bases identical to TRBD1. Germline V gene data show CDR1 as SEHNR and CDR2 as FQNEAQ (reference sequence). This CDR3 has 15 amino acids. CDR3 coding DNA: TGTGCCAGCAGCCTAGCCGGGGACAGCCACTATGGCTACACCTTC. Encoded protein: CASSLAGDSHYGYTF.